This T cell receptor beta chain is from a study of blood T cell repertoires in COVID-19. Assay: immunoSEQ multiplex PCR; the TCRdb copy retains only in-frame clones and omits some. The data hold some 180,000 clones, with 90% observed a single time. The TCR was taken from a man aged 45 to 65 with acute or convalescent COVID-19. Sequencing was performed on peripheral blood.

The CDR3 DNA reads as TGTGCCAGCAGTTCTTACACAGATACGCAGTATTTT. It translates to CASSSYTDTQYF. J is TRBJ2-3 and V is TRBV12-3 or TRBV12-4; D is unclear. This CDR3 is 12 amino acids long. The germline V and J ends were trimmed by 4 bases and 2 bases, with 4 bases remaining between them.